Described below is a single T cell receptor (beta chain) sequence and its context. Its antigen remains unidentified. The input lacks base qualities; no much larger clone sits a single base away. This sample stems from a study of blood T cell repertoires in COVID-19 (dated by TCRdb to between 2020 and 2021). For the wider study: Samples from collaborators originated in the United States, Italy and Spain and spanned both the acute and convalescent phases of COVID-19. Nearly every sample came with metadata listing a de-identified subject ID, COVID-19 status, age in years and sex. Subjects who had been exposed to COVID-19, were actively infected with it, or had recovered from it provided the deeply sampled blood TCRbeta repertoires that made up the dataset. Where HLA class I and class II types were available, the types were taken from metadata supplied by the sample provider, not from assay-based typing. The samples were drawn from the first 160 participants of the ongoing ImmuneRACE study and from more than 1,000 subjects provided by 6 global collaborators. The material from the prospective study consisted of cDNA or gDNA derived from T cells, B-cell-depleted T cells, or PBMCs. The repertoires were made available in a free public database intended to serve as a resource for research on the immune response to SARS-CoV-2. Study-level results and caveats: How much clinical and demographic metadata was included differed by source and by participant, and the metadata was provided uncurated.

For this chain, trimming is 1 base at the V end and 8 bases at the J end, and the number of junction bases without a gene match is 4. The CDR3 contains 15 residues, cysteine and phenylalanine counted. The read is trimmed to its CDR3 DNA, 45 bases read in frame from base 1. The germline V gene encodes CDR1 KGHSH and CDR2 LQKENI. At one collaborating source in Seattle, patients were enrolled during active infection and were followed longitudinally through the course of disease. The collaborating institutions used their own protocols to collect whole blood in K2EDTA tubes. For TCRbeta analysis, collaborators shipped samples as frozen whole blood, isolated PBMCs, or DNA extracted from either of those sample types. TCRbeta CDR3 regions were amplified from genomic DNA by means of the immunoSEQ Assay, a bias-controlled multiplex PCR. The authors processed their data as follows. Within the assay, amplification of reference gene primers was used to estimate how many nucleated cells each sample contained. To quantify the absolute abundance of each unique TCRbeta CDR3 rearrangement, sequence reads were collapsed and filtered. For each sample, productive Simpson clonality was calculated by taking the square root of Simpson's diversity index across productive rearrangements. As stored in TCRdb, this immuneACCESS dataset retains in-frame rearrangements with V and J assigned. A fraction of the clones does not appear; measured against another copy, unresolved V genes explain less than half of the discrepancy, and the remainder lacks a known reason. V and J calls and clone size are copied from that table; D and trimming were computed from the DNA. The sample has roughly 400,000 clones on record, approximately 87% of them singletons. Clones ranked in the top ten supply 2.3% of the sample.

The chain is encoded by TRBV18 joined to TRBJ1-6, with TRBD1 matching 8 junction bases. Sequenced input: peripheral blood. The TCR was taken from a woman aged 55 to 70 with COVID-19, enrolled during active disease. The CDR3 protein sequence reads: CASSPRGQADSPLHF. The bases are TGTGCCAGCTCACCACGGGGACAGGCCGATTCACCCCTCCACTTT.